Each of the 19 T cell receptor beta chains below was sequenced from the same sample in a study of T cells in Graves' hyperthyroidism and ophthalmopathy (dated by TCRdb to between 2017 and 2020). Library preparation employed multiplex PCR. These reads were obtained on an Illumina HiSeq 2000. The TCR beta CDR3 regions were amplified from the RNA transcripts. The first round of RT-PCR for the TCR CDR3 was performed with the HTBI primer set and the Qiagen OneStep RT-PCR kit. TCRdb itself trimmed the public reads at Q25 with fastp, ran MiXCR and retained productive beta chains. Each entry is one CDR3 protein sequence, shown with its most common DNA and genes. This sample gives 500,000 to 700,000 distinct CDR3 sequences in total; roughly a sixth of them show up just once. The ten largest clonotypes hold 15% to 20% of the sample. Source material: blood. These receptor sequences come from a woman younger than 35 with Graves' hyperthyroidism.

The genes are TRBV6-1 and TRBJ1-1; D gene uncertain. Per the germline V gene, CDR1 is MNHNS and CDR2 is SASEGT. Trimming left V 3 bases short and J 5 bases short, with 10 bases between. The CDR3 consists of 13 residues. The CDR3 bases are TGTGCCAGCAGTGATGCGGAGTGGACTGAAGCTTTCTTT. Protein sequence: CASSDAEWTEAFF.

This clonotype was observed at least ten times. The chain employs TRBV2 and TRBJ2-1; 8 positions match TRBD2. The V and J ends lost 11 bases and 6 bases, in that order; junction bases with no gene match: 12. From germline, CDR1 is SNHLY and CDR2 FYNNEI. This CDR3 is 14 amino acids long. DNA for the CDR3: TGTGCCGGCGGCGTCACTAGCGGTTCCAATGAGCAGTTCTTC. This codes for CAGGVTSGSNEQFF. Filled out from reference TRBV2 and TRBJ2-1, the complete variable domain reads EPEVTQTPSHQVTQMGQEVILRCVPISNHLYFYWYRQILGQKVEFLVSFYNNEISEKSEIFDDQFSVERPDGSNFTLKIRSTKLEDSAMYFCAGGVTSGSNEQFFGPGTRLTVL.

V gene TRBV19 combines with J gene TRBJ1-5; the match to TRBD1 covers 9 bases. CDR3 size: 15 residues. The V and J ends lost 6 bases and 5 bases, in that order; junction bases with no gene match: 8. Germline-derived CDR1 and CDR2 are LNHDA and SQIVND (reference sequence). CDR3 in DNA: TGTGCCAGTAGCAAAACAGGGGGCTCTGATCAGCCCCAGCATTTT. Encoded protein: CASSKTGGSDQPQHF.

The chain recombines TRBV20-1 with TRBJ1-5; D uncertain. Germline values: CDR1 DFQATT, CDR2 SNEGSKA (reference sequence). The CDR3 sequence is 12 residues long. Deletions cut 0 bases from V and 5 bases from J, with 5 bases between. CDR3 protein: CSAREGYQPQHF. CDR3 nucleotide sequence: TGCAGTGCTAGAGAGGGATATCAGCCCCAGCATTTT.

This clonotype was seen a handful of times. The rearrangement joins TRBV29-1 to TRBJ2-7, with TRBD1 as a possible D gene (6 bases). The germline gives CDR1 SQVTM, CDR2 ANQGSEA. The length of the CDR3 is 12 residues. V was clipped by 7 bases and J by 3 bases, with 13 bases between them. CDR3 residues: CSAPRGGYEQYF. CDR3 DNA sequence: TGCAGCGCCCCCCGAGGGGGCTACGAGCAGTACTTC.

This clonotype has more than one count but fewer than ten. This chain joins TRBV7-2 and TRBJ2-3; a weak D match, TRBD1 (5 bases). This CDR3 spans 15 amino acids. V was cut by 0 bases and J by 0 bases, with 7 bases left in between. Germline V lookup: CDR1 SGHTA, CDR2 FQGNSA. This chain's CDR3 is CASSLARASTDTQYF. The CDR3 nucleotides read TGTGCCAGCAGCTTAGCCAGGGCTAGCACAGATACGCAGTATTTT.

This clonotype was found a few times. The V and J genes are TRBV18 and TRBJ1-6; 7 positions match TRBD1. The ends lost 1 base at V and 8 bases at J; junction bases unmatched: 5. CDR1 and CDR2 from the germline V gene are KGHSH and LQKENI. The CDR3 totals 15 residues. CDR3 sequence reads: CASSPQGGRDSPLHF. CDR3 coding DNA: TGTGCCAGCTCACCACAAGGGGGCAGGGATTCACCCCTCCACTTT. Combining the CDR3 with reference TRBV18 and TRBJ1-6 gives the whole variable domain NAGVMQNPRHLVRRRGQEARLRCSPMKGHSHVYWYRQLPEEGLKFMVYLQKENIIDESGMPKERFSAEFPKEGPSILRIQQVVRGDSAAYFCASSPQGGRDSPLHFGNGTRLTVT.

The chain carries TRBV6-1 and TRBJ2-5; 9 positions match TRBD2. With 6 bases clipped from V and 2 bases from J, the junction kept 7 bases outside the gene matches. The CDR3 totals 15 residues. Germline V gene data show CDR1 as MNHNS and CDR2 as SASEGT. Here the CDR3 reads CASSRSGSQQETQYF. In DNA form, the CDR3 reads TGTGCCAGCAGCCGTAGCGGGAGCCAACAAGAGACCCAGTACTTC.

In its sample, this clonotype was seen many times. This sequence joins TRBV10-3 and TRBJ2-7, with 9 bases identical to TRBD2. Germline values: CDR1 ENHRY, CDR2 SYGVKD. This CDR3 has 13 amino acids. The V gene end was trimmed by 5 bases and the J gene end by 2 bases; junction bases not matched to a gene: 1. CDR3 DNA sequence: TGTGCCATCAGTAGCGGGGGGACCTACGAGCAGTACTTC. The encoded protein is CAISSGGTYEQYF.

CDR3 DNA sequence: TGTGCCAGCAGCCAATACGGACAGGGAGCCTATAATTCACCCCTCCACTTT. Residues: CASSQYGQGAYNSPLHF. The V gene is TRBV3-1, the J gene TRBJ1-6; 8 bases match TRBD1. The CDR3 is 17 amino acids. Germline V gene lookup returns CDR1 LGHDT and CDR2 YNNKEL (reference sequence). The junction had 5 bases not matched to a gene; V was cut back by 2 bases and J by 2 bases. Drawing the rest from reference TRBV3-1 and TRBJ1-6, the complete variable domain is DTAVSQTPKYLVTQMGNDKSIKCEQNLGHDTMYWYKQDSKKFLKIMFSYNNKELIINETVPNRFSPKSPDKAHLNLHINSLELGDSAVYFCASSQYGQGAYNSPLHFGNGTRLTVT.

The V call is TRBV6-1, the J call TRBJ2-2; D might be TRBD1 or TRBD2, each matching 6 bases. Per the germline V gene, CDR1 is MNHNS and CDR2 is SASEGT. V gave up 6 bases and J gave up 3 bases, with 11 bases separating them. This CDR3 has 14 residues. CDR3 region: CASRGGGDTGELFF. In nucleotides, the CDR3 is TGTGCCAGCAGGGGGGGCGGCGACACCGGGGAGCTGTTTTTT.

This clonotype was seen a few times. The chain is built from TRBV12-5 and TRBJ2-1; 8 bases are a match to TRBD2. V lost 8 bases, J lost 8 bases, and 8 bases stayed unmatched. The CDR3 is 13 residues long. The germline V gene has CDR1 LGHNT and CDR2 FRNRAP. The CDR3 protein is CASSVAGFDEQFF. CDR3 bases: TGTGCTAGTTCCGTAGCGGGATTTGATGAGCAGTTCTTC. Drawing the rest from reference TRBV12-5 and TRBJ2-1, the complete variable domain is DARVTQTPRHKVTEMGQEVTMRCQPILGHNTVFWYRQTMMQGLELLAYFRNRAPLDDSGMPKDRFSAEMPDATLATLKIQPSEPRDSAVYFCASSVAGFDEQFFGPGTRLTVL.

In this sample, this clonotype turned up a few times. This sequence joins TRBV15 and TRBJ1-4; TRBD1 matches 8 bases. V was pared by 4 bases and J by 4 bases, with 8 bases of the junction left unmatched. This CDR3 region has 16 residues. Germline lookup yields CDR1 LNHNV and CDR2 YYDKDF (reference sequence). The CDR3 DNA follows: TGTGCCACCAGCAACCCACCGGGACAGGATAATGAAAAACTGTTTTTT. Its translation: CATSNPPGQDNEKLFF.

This clonotype has just a few counts. The chain combines TRBV29-1 with TRBJ2-7; no definite D call. The CDR3 is 11 amino acids. Germline loops: CDR1 SQVTM, CDR2 ANQGSEA. V was pared by 1 base and J by 4 bases, with 5 bases between. The CDR3 DNA reads as TGCAGCGTTGAAGTGGTGTACGAGCAGTACTTC. The encoded protein is CSVEVVYEQYF.

This clonotype was seen repeatedly, ten times or more. J is TRBJ2-7 and V is TRBV7-2; D is perhaps TRBD2 (5 bases). Germline V gene sequence: CDR1 SGHTA, CDR2 FQGNSA. The V and J ends lost 3 bases and 2 bases respectively, with 11 bases between them. The length of the CDR3 is 14 residues. This CDR3 reads CASSFDWRAYEQYF. The CDR3 DNA sequence: TGTGCCAGCAGCTTTGATTGGCGGGCCTACGAGCAGTACTTC.

This clonotype was picked up many times. The chain is built from TRBV2 and TRBJ2-1, with no clear D. V dropped 5 bases and J dropped 7 bases, with 12 bases sitting between them. This CDR3 contains 13 residues. CDR1 is SNHLY, CDR2 FYNNEI, per germline. CDR3 sequence reads: CASSRGRVNEQFF. The DNA for the CDR3 is TGTGCCAGCAGTAGAGGACGAGTTAATGAGCAGTTCTTC.

There are a few counts of this clonotype. Given a much more abundant clone one base away, this may be a read error. The genes are TRBV2 and TRBJ1-4; D not certain. The CDR3 extends over 15 amino acids. Germline lookup yields CDR1 SNHLY and CDR2 FYNNEI. With 8 bases removed from V and 8 bases from J, the gap between germline ends came to 21 bases. The CDR3 DNA follows: TGTGCCAGCGAAGTTAACCGGTCCCCGTTCGAAAAACTGTTTTTT. Protein: CASEVNRSPFEKLFF.

This clonotype occurred a few times. V and J are TRBV6-6 and TRBJ2-5; the match to TRBD2 covers 12 bases. The CDR3 covers 18 residues. Germline values: CDR1 MNHNY, CDR2 SVGAGI (reference sequence). Losses at the gene ends were 2 bases for V and 1 base for J; bases not matched to a gene: 8. The CDR3: CASSYGGLAGGSQETQYF. The DNA of the CDR3 is TGTGCCAGCAGTTACGGGGGCCTAGCGGGGGGGAGCCAAGAGACCCAGTACTTC.

This clonotype was picked up many times. V is TRBV11-1 and J is TRBJ2-7, with unresolved D. Per germline, CDR1 SGHAT and CDR2 FQDESV (reference sequence). This CDR3 is built from 14 residues. Trimming stripped 5 bases from V and 0 bases from J, with 11 bases between. CDR3 DNA: TGTGCCAGCAGCCGAAGTCTGACCTCCTACGAGCAGTACTTC. Protein product: CASSRSLTSYEQYF.